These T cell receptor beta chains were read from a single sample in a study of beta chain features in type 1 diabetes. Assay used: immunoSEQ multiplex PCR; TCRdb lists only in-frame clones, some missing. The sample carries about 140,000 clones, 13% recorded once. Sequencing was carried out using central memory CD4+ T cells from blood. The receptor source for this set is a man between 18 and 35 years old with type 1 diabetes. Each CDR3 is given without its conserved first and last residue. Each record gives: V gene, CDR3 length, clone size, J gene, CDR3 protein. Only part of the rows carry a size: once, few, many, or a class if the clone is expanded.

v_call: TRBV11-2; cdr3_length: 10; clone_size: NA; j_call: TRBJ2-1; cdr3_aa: ASSLEFGEQF
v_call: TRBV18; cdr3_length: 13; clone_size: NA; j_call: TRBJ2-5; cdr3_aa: ASSRPDGKTATQY
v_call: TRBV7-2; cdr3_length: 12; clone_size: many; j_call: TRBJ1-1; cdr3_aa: ASSLAAGGTEAF
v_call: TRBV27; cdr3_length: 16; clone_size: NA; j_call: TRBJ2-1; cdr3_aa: ASSPSGRASRAYNEQF
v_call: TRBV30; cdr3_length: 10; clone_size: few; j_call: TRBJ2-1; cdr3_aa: AWISGYNEQF
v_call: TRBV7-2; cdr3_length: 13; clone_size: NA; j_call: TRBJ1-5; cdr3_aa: ASSLTQGAGQPQH
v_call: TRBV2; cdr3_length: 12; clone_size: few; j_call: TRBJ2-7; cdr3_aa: ASQVRLVSYEQY
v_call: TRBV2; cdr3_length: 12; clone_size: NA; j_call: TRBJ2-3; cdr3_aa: ASGDLRSGDTQY
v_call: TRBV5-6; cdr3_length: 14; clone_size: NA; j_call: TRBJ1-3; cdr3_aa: ASSTGQGARGNTIY
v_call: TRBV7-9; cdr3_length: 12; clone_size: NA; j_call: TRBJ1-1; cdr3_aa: ASSSGGAGTEAF
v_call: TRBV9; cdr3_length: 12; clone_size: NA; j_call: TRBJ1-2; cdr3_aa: ASSVERGFYGYT
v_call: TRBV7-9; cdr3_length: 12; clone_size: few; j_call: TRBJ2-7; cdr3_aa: ASTRGQGGYEQY
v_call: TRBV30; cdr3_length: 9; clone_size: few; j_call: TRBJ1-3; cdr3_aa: AWGPGNTIY
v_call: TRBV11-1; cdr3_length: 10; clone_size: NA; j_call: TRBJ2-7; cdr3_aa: ASSLQNYEQY
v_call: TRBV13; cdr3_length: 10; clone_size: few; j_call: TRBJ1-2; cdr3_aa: ASSNSGYGYT
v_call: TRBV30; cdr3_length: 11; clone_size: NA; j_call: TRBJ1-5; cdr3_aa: AWSVSSDQPQH
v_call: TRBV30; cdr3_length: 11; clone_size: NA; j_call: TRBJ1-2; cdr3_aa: AWYRQGAKGYT
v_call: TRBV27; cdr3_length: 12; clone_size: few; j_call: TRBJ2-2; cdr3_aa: ASSLSWGTGELF
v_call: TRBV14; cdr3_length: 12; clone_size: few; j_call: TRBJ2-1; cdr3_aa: ASSPRTEYNEQF
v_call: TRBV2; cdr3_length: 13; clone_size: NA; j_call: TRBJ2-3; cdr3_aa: ASTRDSVRADTQY
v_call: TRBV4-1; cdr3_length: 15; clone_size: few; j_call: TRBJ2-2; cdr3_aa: ASSQIPGQGATGELF
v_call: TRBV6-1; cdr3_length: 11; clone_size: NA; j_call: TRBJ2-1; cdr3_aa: AISESVVDEQF
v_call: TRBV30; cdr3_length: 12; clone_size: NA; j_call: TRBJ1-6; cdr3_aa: AWSVVIGDSPLH
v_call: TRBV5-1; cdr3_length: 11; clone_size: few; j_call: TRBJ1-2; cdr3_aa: ASSPGTGYGYT
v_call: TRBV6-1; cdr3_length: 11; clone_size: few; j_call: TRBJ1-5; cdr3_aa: ASSVRWDQPQH
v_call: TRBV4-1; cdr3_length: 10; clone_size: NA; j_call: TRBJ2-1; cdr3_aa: ASSQVGVEQF
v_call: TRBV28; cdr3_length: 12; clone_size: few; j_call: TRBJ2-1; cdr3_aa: ASRPGGPYNEQF
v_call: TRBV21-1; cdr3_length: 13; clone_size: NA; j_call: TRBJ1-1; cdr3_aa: ASSKKWQGNTEAF
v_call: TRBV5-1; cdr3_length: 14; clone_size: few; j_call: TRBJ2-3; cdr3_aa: ASSPEAGGSTDTQY
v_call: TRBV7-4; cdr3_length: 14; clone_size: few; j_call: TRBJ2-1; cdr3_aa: ASSPSTGCGYNEQF
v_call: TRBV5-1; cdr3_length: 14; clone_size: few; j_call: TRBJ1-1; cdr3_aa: ASSPTGATGDTEAF
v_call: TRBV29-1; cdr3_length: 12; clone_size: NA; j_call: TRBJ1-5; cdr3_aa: SVAGTGGNQPQH
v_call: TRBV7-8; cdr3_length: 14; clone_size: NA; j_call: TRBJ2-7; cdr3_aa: ASSLGIWGRKDEQY
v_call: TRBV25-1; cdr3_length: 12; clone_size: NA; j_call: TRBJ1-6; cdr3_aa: ASSDSLGDSPLH
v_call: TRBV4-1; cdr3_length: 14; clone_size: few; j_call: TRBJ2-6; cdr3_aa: ASSQDSRFGANVLT
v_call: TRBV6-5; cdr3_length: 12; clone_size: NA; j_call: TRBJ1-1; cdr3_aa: ASRIGPRGTEAF
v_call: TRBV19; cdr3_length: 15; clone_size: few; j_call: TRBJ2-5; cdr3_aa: ASSPLDGRGPQETQY
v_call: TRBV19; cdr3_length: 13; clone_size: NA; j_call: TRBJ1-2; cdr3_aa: ASTPDSFSGVGYT
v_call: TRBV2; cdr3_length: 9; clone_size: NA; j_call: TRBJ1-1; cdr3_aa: ASSVRSEAF
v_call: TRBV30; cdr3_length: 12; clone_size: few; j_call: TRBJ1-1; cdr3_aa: AWSRPGVRTEAF
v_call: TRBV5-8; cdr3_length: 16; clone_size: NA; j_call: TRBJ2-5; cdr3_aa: ASSLGQGFARYQETQY
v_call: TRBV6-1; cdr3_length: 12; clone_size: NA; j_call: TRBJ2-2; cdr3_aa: ASRQGAQNGELF
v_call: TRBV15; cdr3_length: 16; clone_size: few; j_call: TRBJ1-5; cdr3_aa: ATSLAPGHGGGVEPQH
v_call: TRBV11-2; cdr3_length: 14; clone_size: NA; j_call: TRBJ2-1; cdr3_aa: ASSYPHYRTYNEQF
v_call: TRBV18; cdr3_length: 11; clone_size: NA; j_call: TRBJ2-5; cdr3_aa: ASSPLPQETQY
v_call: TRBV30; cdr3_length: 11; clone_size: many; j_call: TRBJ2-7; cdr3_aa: AWSAGFSYEQY
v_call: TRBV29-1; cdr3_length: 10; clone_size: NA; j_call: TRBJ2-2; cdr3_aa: SVQGDGGELF
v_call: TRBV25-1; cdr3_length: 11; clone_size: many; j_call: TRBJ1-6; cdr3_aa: ATGSNDNSPLH
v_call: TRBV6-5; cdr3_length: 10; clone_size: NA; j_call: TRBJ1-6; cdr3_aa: ASSRLNSPLH
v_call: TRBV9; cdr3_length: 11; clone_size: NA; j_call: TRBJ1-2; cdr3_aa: ASSVGHNYGCT
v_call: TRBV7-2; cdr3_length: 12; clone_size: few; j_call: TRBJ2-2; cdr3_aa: ASSLGLNTGELF
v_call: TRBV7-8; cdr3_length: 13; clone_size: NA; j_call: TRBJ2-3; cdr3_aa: ASSLDSFPEDTQY
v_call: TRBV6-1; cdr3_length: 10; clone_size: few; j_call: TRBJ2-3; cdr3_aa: ASSEGGQTQY
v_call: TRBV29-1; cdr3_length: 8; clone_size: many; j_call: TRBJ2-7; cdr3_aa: SVGEYEQY
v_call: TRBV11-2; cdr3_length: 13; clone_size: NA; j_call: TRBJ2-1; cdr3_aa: ASSFLAGGYNEQF
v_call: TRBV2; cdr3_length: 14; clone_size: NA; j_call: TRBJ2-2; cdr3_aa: ASTEGPSVGTGELF